This T cell receptor (beta chain) derives from a study of shared clonotypes between healthy human individuals. The germline CDR1 and CDR2 sequences are SQVTM and ANQGSEA. The CDR3 runs to 13 residues. The junction had 12 bases not matched to a gene; V was cut back by 6 bases and J by 16 bases. Only in-frame clones appear in the TCRdb table, and some are missing; sequencing was by immunoSEQ multiplex PCR. The top ten clones hold approximately 16% of a sample with about 87,000 clones, less than 60% of them seen once. This chain connects TRBV29-1 to TRBJ2-2; 12 nucleotides agree with TRBD1. This TCR was sampled from a woman in her thirties or forties in good health. Some clones in this sample may be carry-over from other donors' samples. Material for sequencing was PBMCs. The DNA for the CDR3 is TGCAGCGTGGCGGGACAGGGGGCCGTAGACCCGTTTTTT. This encodes CSVAGQGAVDPFF.